The 24 T cell receptor beta chains reported below all come from one sample, sequenced in a study of regulatory T cells in long-lasting Graves disease. Time point: persistent/refractory GD, antithyroid drugs over 5 years with positive TRAb. With RNA extracted from PBMCs as input, the TCR library was made. For TCR beta, libraries came from iRepertoire HTBI primers and Arm-PCR of CDR3 regions. From the multiplex PCR reads, TCRdb called clonotypes with MiXCR, one entry per CDR3 protein. The data show around 460,000 distinct CDR3 sequences, 20% to 25% seen once. The source was peripheral blood mononuclear cells (PBMCs), collected when the disease was refractory, from a patient treated with antithyroid drugs. The receptor set was obtained from a female donor with Graves disease.

The table lists this clonotype with many counts. Here the CDR3 reads CASSLLTGTGLETQYF. The CDR3 region has the DNA TGTGCCAGCAGTTTGCTGACAGGGACAGGATTAGAGACCCAGTACTTC. The chain combines TRBV27 with TRBJ2-5, with 8 bases fitting TRBD1. Unmatched junction bases numbered 10, after V lost 3 bases and J lost 4 bases. Germline CDR1 and CDR2: MNHEY and SMNVEV (reference sequence). CDR3 length: 16 residues.

The table lists this clonotype with many counts. V usage is TRBV29-1 and J usage is TRBJ2-2; 11 bases match TRBD1. This CDR3 is 17 amino acids long. From germline, CDR1 is SQVTM and CDR2 ANQGSEA. Trimming cost V 0 bases and J 4 bases; bases outside gene matches: 7. The CDR3 nucleotides read TGCAGCGTTGAAGAGTCGAGGGACAGGGGGATCACCGGGGAGCTGTTTTTT. Encoded protein: CSVEESRDRGITGELFF.

This clonotype was seen repeatedly, ten times or more. The chain combines TRBV28 with TRBJ1-1; D is unresolved. The CDR3 runs to 12 residues. The germline CDR1 and CDR2 sequences are MDHEN and SYDVKM. V was trimmed by 7 bases and J by 1 base, leaving 7 bases between them. The CDR3 reads CASKRGNTEAFF. Written as DNA, the CDR3 is TGTGCCAGCAAACGGGGGAACACTGAAGCTTTCTTT.

This clonotype came up many times. The chain links TRBV7-9 to TRBJ2-7; the D gene is possibly TRBD2 (5 bases). V was cut by 1 base and J by 0 bases, with 10 bases left in between. Germline V CDR1 and CDR2: SEHNR, FQNEAQ (reference sequence). The CDR3 contains 15 residues. DNA of the CDR3: TGTGCCAGCAGCTTAGGTCGGGAAGCCTCCTACGAGCAGTACTTC. Amino acid sequence: CASSLGREASYEQYF. Filled out from reference TRBV7-9 and TRBJ2-7, the complete variable domain reads DTGVSQNPRHKITKRGQNVTFRCDPISEHNRLYWYRQTLGQGPEFLTYFQNEAQLEKSRLLSDRFSAERPKGSFSTLEIQRTEQGDSAMYLCASSLGREASYEQYFGPGTRLTVT.

The chain recombines TRBV20-1 with TRBJ1-5; no clear D gene. Looked up from germline, CDR1 is DFQATT and CDR2 is SNEGSKA (reference sequence). V lost 1 base to trimming and J lost 6 bases, with 10 bases between them. The CDR3 consists of 13 residues. In DNA form, the CDR3 reads TGCAGTGCTAGAGGGTTGTATGGTCAGCCCCAGCATTTT. This translates into CSARGLYGQPQHF.

In this sample, this clonotype turned up many times. This chain links TRBV20-1 with TRBJ2-4; D might be TRBD1 (5 bases). With 0 bases removed from V and 6 bases from J, the gap between germline ends came to 15 bases. Germline V gene lookup returns CDR1 DFQATT and CDR2 SNEGSKA (reference sequence). The CDR3 consists of 15 residues. CDR3 in amino acids: CSARDGRQGPNIQYF. The CDR3, as DNA: TGCAGTGCTAGAGACGGCCGGCAGGGTCCAAACATTCAGTACTTC.

This clonotype was observed at least ten times. The genes are TRBV7-2 and TRBJ2-7; D is undetermined. This CDR3 spans 12 amino acids. Germline lookup yields CDR1 SGHTA and CDR2 FQGNSA. V gave up 3 bases and J gave up 1 base, with 4 bases separating them. The DNA for the CDR3 is TGTGCCAGCAGCTTCATTTCCTACGAGCAGTACTTC. Translating gives CASSFISYEQYF.

In its sample, this clonotype was seen a few times. The chain joins TRBV29-1 to TRBJ2-5; TRBD1 or TRBD2 may be the D gene (5 bases each). CDR3 length: 14 residues. V was pared by 4 bases and J by 5 bases, with 17 bases between. Germline V lookup: CDR1 SQVTM, CDR2 ANQGSEA. This chain's CDR3 is CSVGFRDLGETQYF. In nucleotides, the CDR3 is TGCAGCGTTGGATTCAGGGACCTGGGGGAGACCCAGTACTTC.

This clonotype was counted only a few times. The CDR3 region is CASSWADQEKLFF. The CDR3 DNA sequence: TGTGCCAGCAGCTGGGCAGATCAAGAAAAACTGTTTTTT. The V and J genes are TRBV5-6 and TRBJ1-4, with D unclear. Germline values: CDR1 SGHDT, CDR2 YYEEEE. V was trimmed by 3 bases and J by 8 bases, leaving 11 bases between them. The length of the CDR3 is 13 residues.

This clonotype was counted many times. The chain employs TRBV12-3 or TRBV12-4 and TRBJ1-3; possibly TRBD1 for D (5 bases). CDR3 length: 16 residues. The ends were cut back, 5 bases at V and 0 bases at J, with 14 bases in the middle. The CDR3 protein is CASSLQGGHSGNTIYF. CDR3 nucleotides: TGTGCCAGCAGTCTGCAGGGCGGCCACTCTGGAAACACCATATATTTT.

This clonotype was found many times. The gene calls are TRBV6-5 and TRBJ2-5; D is possibly TRBD1 (5 bases). The CDR3 runs to 16 residues. Per germline, CDR1 MNHEY and CDR2 SVGAGI. V lost 4 bases and J 4 bases, leaving 19 bases between the germline ends. The DNA of the CDR3 is TGTGCCAGCAGTTCGGACACAAAGAGCCGAGGAGAGACCCAGTACTTC. It codes for CASSSDTKSRGETQYF.

This clonotype has at least ten counts. V gene TRBV27 combines with J gene TRBJ2-5; the D gene is possibly TRBD2 (6 bases). Germline CDR1 and CDR2: MNHEY and SMNVEV (reference sequence). The CDR3 has 14 amino acids. Trimming stripped 6 bases from V and 1 base from J, with 12 bases between. The CDR3 loop is CASSPPGLQETQYF. The CDR3 DNA reads as TGTGCCAGCAGCCCTCCGGGACTCCAAGAGACCCAGTACTTC.

This clonotype was counted ten times or more. The gene calls are TRBV28 and TRBJ1-1, with no clear D. V was shortened by 2 bases and J by 6 bases, with 10 bases between the two germline ends. From germline, CDR1 is MDHEN and CDR2 SYDVKM. The CDR3 is made up of 13 amino acids. CDR3: CASSLNPVAEAFF. In DNA, the CDR3 is TGTGCCAGCAGTTTAAACCCCGTCGCTGAAGCTTTCTTT.

The chain recombines TRBV4-1 with TRBJ1-1; 8 positions match TRBD1. The germline CDR1 and CDR2 sequences are MGHRA and YSYEKL. CDR3 length: 19 residues. The ends lost 0 bases at V and 0 bases at J; junction bases unmatched: 12. CDR3 nucleotide sequence: TGCGCCAGCAGCCAAGAAGGCCGGGACAGGCCCACTGTGAACACTGAAGCTTTCTTT. Encoded protein: CASSQEGRDRPTVNTEAFF.

The chain is built from TRBV6-1 and TRBJ1-5; 7 positions agree with TRBD1. The V segment lost 5 bases and the J segment 1 base; nucleotides outside the gene matches: 2. This CDR3 is 14 amino acids long. The germline gives CDR1 MNHNS, CDR2 SASEGT. The CDR3 DNA sequence: TGTGCCAGCAGTAGGGGGCTAAGCAATCAGCCCCAGCATTTT. It yields the protein CASSRGLSNQPQHF.

This clonotype occurred a few times. The chain employs TRBV19 and TRBJ1-1; the D is unclear. This CDR3 has 13 residues. Germline CDR1 reads LNHDA; CDR2 reads SQIVND (reference sequence). V was clipped by 8 bases and J by 0 bases, with 10 bases between them. The CDR3 coding sequence is TGTGCCAGTTCGATTTATATGAACACTGAAGCTTTCTTT. It specifies CASSIYMNTEAFF.

CDR3 sequence reads: CASSPPGTPPYNEQFF. The CDR3 DNA reads as TGTGCCAGCAGCCCCCCGGGTACCCCCCCGTACAATGAGCAGTTCTTC. This chain connects TRBV7-8 to TRBJ2-1; no definite D call. V was pared by 5 bases and J by 4 bases, with 18 bases between. Germline V gene sequence: CDR1 SGHVS, CDR2 FQNEAQ. This CDR3 region has 16 residues.

This clonotype was counted ten times or more. This rearrangement joins TRBV28 to TRBJ2-2; 8 bases match TRBD2. The CDR3 runs to 14 residues. CDR1 is MDHEN, CDR2 SYDVKM, per germline. J was trimmed by 6 bases and V by 6 bases; bases with no gene match: 6. The CDR3 bases are TGTGCCAGCAGGTCGGGAGGGCCGGCCGGGGAGCTGTTTTTT. Protein product: CASRSGGPAGELFF.

The chain couples TRBV19 to TRBJ1-5; D is uncertain. The V gene lost 2 bases and the J gene lost 3 bases, with 5 bases spanning the gap. Looked up from germline, CDR1 is LNHDA and CDR2 is SQIVND (reference sequence). The CDR3 runs 13 residues. Here the CDR3 reads CASSISLNQPQHF. CDR3 coding DNA: TGTGCCAGTAGTATATCCCTCAATCAGCCCCAGCATTTT.

This clonotype occurred many times. The J gene is TRBJ1-3, the V gene TRBV28; 7 nucleotides line up with TRBD1. The germline CDR1 and CDR2 sequences are MDHEN and SYDVKM. The CDR3 length is 15 residues. V shed 4 bases and J 5 bases; nucleotides not matched to a gene: 8. CDR3 nucleotide sequence: TGTGCCAGCAGTTCACAGGGGATAGGCCGAAACACCATATATTTT. Translated: CASSSQGIGRNTIYF.

Many counts were recorded for this clonotype. The CDR3: CASSFRQGLNSPLHF. The CDR3, as DNA: TGTGCCAGCAGCTTTCGACAGGGACTAAATTCACCCCTCCACTTT. The V and J genes are TRBV7-9 and TRBJ1-6; 7 positions match TRBD1. The V segment lost 3 bases and the J segment 7 bases; nucleotides outside the gene matches: 6. Germline CDR1 SEHNR, CDR2 FQNEAQ (reference sequence). This CDR3 is built from 15 residues.

This clonotype was observed many times. The V and J genes are TRBV2 and TRBJ2-4, with no clear D. Per the germline V gene, CDR1 is SNHLY and CDR2 is FYNNEI. Trimming shortened V by 5 bases and J by 3 bases, and 11 bases separated the two germline ends. The CDR3 sequence is 14 residues long. The CDR3 DNA follows: TGTGCCAGCAGTAAGGGTGAACTCAAAAACATTCAGTACTTC. Protein product: CASSKGELKNIQYF.

This clonotype was seen at least ten times. The chain employs TRBV11-2 and TRBJ1-1; D gene uncertain. From germline, CDR1 is SGHAT and CDR2 FQNNGV. CDR3 length: 14 residues. Trimming removed 5 bases from V and 5 bases from J, with 15 bases in between. CDR3 coding DNA: TGTGCCAGCAGCCTAAAGAGGGCTGAGACTGAAGCTTTCTTT. Translation: CASSLKRAETEAFF.

This clonotype was seen repeatedly, ten times or more. J is TRBJ2-5 and V is TRBV24-1, with a tentative D call TRBD1 (5 bases). CDR3 length equals 20 residues. With 3 bases removed from V and 3 bases from J, the gap between germline ends came to 28 bases. CDR1 is KGHDR and CDR2 is SFDVKD in the germline V gene. The CDR3 sequence: CATSDPTPRGPTHHEETQYF. The CDR3 nucleotides read TGTGCCACCAGTGATCCAACCCCAAGGGGTCCGACGCACCATGAAGAGACCCAGTACTTC.